This T cell receptor (beta chain) was obtained from a study of OX40 agonist ivuxolimab in advanced cancers. Study-wide points: Also present in some nonresponders was a low level of normalized T-cell clonal expansion.

Germline V gene sequence: CDR1 SGHNT, CDR2 YYREEE (reference sequence). V was cut by 0 bases and J by 8 bases, with 23 bases left in between. The CDR3 contains 17 residues. The repertoire was sequenced with immunoSEQ multiplex PCR; TCRdb's copy has only in-frame clones and lacks some. This table holds tens of thousands of clones, around 90% found once. Regarding this clone: Its cognate antigen is unknown.

This clonotype originated in an adult with an advanced solid tumor such as melanoma, head and neck, liver or kidney cancer. The J gene is TRBJ1-2, the V gene TRBV5-4; weak D call: TRBD1 (6 bases). Material: CD4+ or CD8+ T cells sorted from blood, obtained in a trial of the OX40 agonist ivuxolimab. CDR3 region: CASSLADSQFLWLGYTF. For the CDR3, the DNA is TGTGCCAGCAGCTTGGCGGACAGCCAGTTCTTATGGCTCGGCTACACCTTC.